This T cell receptor (beta chain) is from a study of blood T cell repertoires in COVID-19. Across the whole study: In each case, the material was cDNA or gDNA derived from T cells, B-cell-depleted T cells, or PBMCs.

Between the trimmed V and J ends, which lost 0 bases and 4 bases, there was a span of 10 bases. The length of the CDR3 is 15 residues. Germline CDR1 reads LGHNA; CDR2 reads YSLEER. Authors' data handling: Estimation of nucleated cell counts relied on the amplification of reference gene primers. Sequencing used immunoSEQ multiplex PCR; TCRdb keeps in-frame clones, though not all of them. D and trimming come from the DNA, and the V and J calls and clone size come from that table. Among about 70,000 clones, 90% to 95% were seen once, and the ten largest hold 8.5%. Material for sequencing was peripheral blood. This chain joins TRBV4-3 and TRBJ1-5, with D hard to call. The clonotype comes from a human donor in a cohort sampled during active COVID-19. CDR3 bases: TGCGCCAGCAGCCAAGATGCACAGAGTAATCAGCCCCAGCATTTT. Protein sequence: CASSQDAQSNQPQHF.